This entry lists 9 T cell receptor beta chains sequenced from one sample in a study of blood T cell repertoires in COVID-19. The data were produced by immunoSEQ multiplex PCR, yet TCRdb's version contains in-frame clones alone and is incomplete. In the table there are 400,000 or so clones, nearly 90% of which are singletons. The specimen was PBMCs or T cells enriched from blood (not recorded which). Every receptor here comes from a middle-aged woman with acute COVID-19.

The chain has TRBV9 and TRBJ2-2, with D perhaps TRBD2 (5 bases). Trimming cost V 4 bases and J 6 bases, with 13 bases left between them. CDR3 length equals 14 residues. Germline V lookup: CDR1 SGDLS, CDR2 YYNGEE. The CDR3 here is CASSPIAGAGELFF. The CDR3, as DNA: TGTGCCAGCAGCCCGATAGCCGGGGCCGGGGAGCTGTTTTTT.

This clone showed up just once. This chain connects TRBV3-1 (or the pseudogene TRBV3-2) to TRBJ2-3; weak D call: TRBD2 (6 bases). CDR1 LGHDT and CDR2 YNNKEL come from the germline V gene (reference sequence). The CDR3 covers 15 residues. V dropped 4 bases and J dropped 0 bases, with 11 bases sitting between them. The CDR3 sequence is CASSPTGGSTDTQYF. CDR3 DNA: TGTGCCAGCAGCCCCACCGGGGGAAGCACAGATACGCAGTATTTT.

CDR3 residues: CASKLSGGAREQFF. The CDR3 region has the DNA TGCGCCAGTAAACTAAGCGGGGGGGCTCGCGAGCAGTTCTTC. The chain carries TRBV5-1 and TRBJ2-1, with 10 positions matching TRBD2. CDR3 length: 14 amino acids. Germline CDR1 reads SGHRS; CDR2 reads YFSETQ. Trimming took 8 bases from V and 10 from J; bases not matched to a gene: 12.

The J gene is TRBJ1-5, the V gene TRBV2; 8 nucleotides line up with TRBD1. The germline V gene encodes CDR1 SNHLY and CDR2 FYNNEI. The length of the CDR3 is 15 residues. V shed 8 bases, J shed 0 bases, and the junction held 6 bases outside the gene matches. The CDR3 DNA reads as TGTGCCAGCGGACAGGGCAGGGGTAGCAATCAGCCCCAGCATTTT. Residues: CASGQGRGSNQPQHF.

This chain connects TRBV7-8 to TRBJ2-6; D might be TRBD1 (6 bases). CDR1 and CDR2 from the germline V gene are SGHVS and FQNEAQ. This CDR3 is 21 amino acids long. The V end lost 4 bases, the J end lost 0 bases, and 25 bases lay between the germline ends. CDR3 nucleotides: TGTGCCAGCAGCTCCCAAAGATTATTCAGGACAGAGCCCTCTGGGGCCAACGTCCTGACTTTC. This codes for CASSSQRLFRTEPSGANVLTF.

V usage is TRBV3-1 (or the pseudogene TRBV3-2) and J usage is TRBJ2-1, with D unresolved. Germline CDR1 and CDR2: LGHDT and YNNKEL (reference sequence). This CDR3 spans 13 amino acids. V lost 4 bases to trimming and J lost 10 bases, with 14 bases between them. This chain's CDR3 is CASSRQVAFEQFF. In DNA, the CDR3 is TGTGCCAGCAGCCGCCAAGTGGCTTTCGAGCAGTTCTTC.

The sample holds a few counts of this clone. This chain uses TRBV5-1 with TRBJ1-4; 9 nucleotides match TRBD1. The CDR3 extends over 16 amino acids. Trimming removed 4 bases from V and 1 base from J; junction bases left unmatched: 5. Germline V gene data show CDR1 as SGHRS and CDR2 as YFSETQ. The chain's CDR3 is CASSKGQGQTNEKLFF. Written as DNA, the CDR3 is TGCGCCAGCAGCAAAGGACAGGGGCAAACTAATGAAAAACTGTTTTTT.

This chain connects TRBV5-4 to TRBJ2-7; 8 bases map to TRBD2. CDR1 and CDR2 (germline): SGHNT, YYREEE (reference sequence). V shed 1 base and J 4 bases; nucleotides not matched to a gene: 7. The CDR3 consists of 15 residues. The DNA for the CDR3 is TGTGCCAGCAGCTTGACGGGGGGGCCTCGATACGAGCAGTACTTC. Protein sequence: CASSLTGGPRYEQYF.

The count of this clone is one. The V and J genes are TRBV5-1 and TRBJ2-1, with D possibly being TRBD2 (6 bases). CDR1 is SGHRS, CDR2 YFSETQ, per germline. V lost 1 base, J lost 7 bases, and 15 bases lay in between. The CDR3 contains 15 residues. The chain's CDR3 is CASSLRAGGVNEQFF. As DNA, the CDR3 is TGCGCCAGCAGCTTGAGGGCCGGGGGAGTTAATGAGCAGTTCTTC.